The sequence of this TCR beta chain was determined in a study of T cells in Graves' hyperthyroidism and ophthalmopathy. Study results and caveats: The model identified upcoming ophthalmopathy a median roughly 6.5 months ahead of onset.

Uncontrolled infection, other autoimmune disease, pregnancy or lactation excluded patients. Researchers took RNA transcripts and amplified the TCR beta CDR3 regions from them. HTBI primers were the set used in a first-round RT-PCR of the TCR CDR3. TCRdb reanalysed the multiplex PCR reads using MiXCR and keeps one entry per CDR3 protein. Found here are around 600,000 distinct CDR3 sequences, 16% of them singletons; the top ten hold less than 3.5%. Regarding this clonotype: Its antigen is not identified.

This receptor was identified in a middle-aged woman with Graves' ophthalmopathy. Sequenced material: blood.

CDR3 region: CASSNVGIQYF. CDR3 DNA sequence: TGTGCCAGCAGCAACGTAGGCATTCAGTACTTC. The J gene is TRBJ2-4, the V gene TRBV6-1, with D hard to call. The V gene lost 6 bases and the J gene lost 9 bases, with 9 bases spanning the gap. The CDR3 runs to 11 residues. The germline gives CDR1 MNHNS, CDR2 SASEGT.